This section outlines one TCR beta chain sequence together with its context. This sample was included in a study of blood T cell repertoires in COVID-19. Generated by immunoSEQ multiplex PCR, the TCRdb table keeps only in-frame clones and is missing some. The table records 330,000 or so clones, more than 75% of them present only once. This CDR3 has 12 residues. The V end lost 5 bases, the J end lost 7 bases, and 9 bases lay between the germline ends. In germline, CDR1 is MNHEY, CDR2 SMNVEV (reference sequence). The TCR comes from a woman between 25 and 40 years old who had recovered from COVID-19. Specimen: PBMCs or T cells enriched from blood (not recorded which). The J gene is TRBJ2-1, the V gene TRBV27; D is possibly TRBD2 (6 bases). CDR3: CASSHRENEQFF. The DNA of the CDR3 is TGTGCCAGCAGTCACCGGGAGAATGAGCAGTTCTTC.